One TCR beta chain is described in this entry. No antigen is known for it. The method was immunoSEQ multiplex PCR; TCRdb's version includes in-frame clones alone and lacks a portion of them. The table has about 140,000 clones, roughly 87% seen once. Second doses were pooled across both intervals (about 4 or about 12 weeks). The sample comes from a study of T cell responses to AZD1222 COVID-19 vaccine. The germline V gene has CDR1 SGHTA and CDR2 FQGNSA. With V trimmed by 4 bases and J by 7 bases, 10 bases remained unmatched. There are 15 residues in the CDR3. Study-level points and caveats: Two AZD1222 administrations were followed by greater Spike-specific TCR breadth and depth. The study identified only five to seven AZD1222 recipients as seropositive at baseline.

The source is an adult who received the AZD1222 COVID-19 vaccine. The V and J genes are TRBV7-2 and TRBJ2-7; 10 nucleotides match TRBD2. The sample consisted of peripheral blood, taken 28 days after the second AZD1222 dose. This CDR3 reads CASSSPAGGPREQYF. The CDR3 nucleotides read TGTGCCAGCAGCTCCCCAGCGGGAGGGCCAAGGGAGCAGTACTTC. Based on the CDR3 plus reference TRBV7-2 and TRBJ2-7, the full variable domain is GAGVSQSPSNKVTEKGKDVELRCDPISGHTALYWYRQSLGQGLEFLIYFQGNSAPDKSGLPSDRFSAERTGGSVSTLTIQRTQQEDSAVYLCASSSPAGGPREQYFGPGTRLTVT.